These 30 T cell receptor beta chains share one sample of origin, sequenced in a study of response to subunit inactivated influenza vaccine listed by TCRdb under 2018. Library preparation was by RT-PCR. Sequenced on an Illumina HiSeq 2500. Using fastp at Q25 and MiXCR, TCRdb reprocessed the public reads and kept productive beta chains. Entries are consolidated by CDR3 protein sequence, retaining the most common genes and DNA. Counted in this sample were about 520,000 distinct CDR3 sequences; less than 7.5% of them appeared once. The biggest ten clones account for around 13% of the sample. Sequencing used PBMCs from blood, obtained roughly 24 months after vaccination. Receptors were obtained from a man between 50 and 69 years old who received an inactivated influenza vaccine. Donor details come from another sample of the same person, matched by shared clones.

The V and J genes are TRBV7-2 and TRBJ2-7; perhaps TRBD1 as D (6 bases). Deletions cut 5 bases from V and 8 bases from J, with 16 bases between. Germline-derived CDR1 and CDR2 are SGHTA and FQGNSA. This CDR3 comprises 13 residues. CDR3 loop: CASSPTGTVKQYF. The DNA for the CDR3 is TGTGCCAGCAGCCCAACAGGGACGGTCAAGCAGTACTTC. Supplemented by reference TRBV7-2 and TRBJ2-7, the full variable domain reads GAGVSQSPSNKVTEKGKDVELRCDPISGHTALYWYRQSLGQGLEFLIYFQGNSAPDKSGLPSDRFSAERTGGSVSTLTIQRTQQEDSAVYLCASSPTGTVKQYFGPGTRLTVT.

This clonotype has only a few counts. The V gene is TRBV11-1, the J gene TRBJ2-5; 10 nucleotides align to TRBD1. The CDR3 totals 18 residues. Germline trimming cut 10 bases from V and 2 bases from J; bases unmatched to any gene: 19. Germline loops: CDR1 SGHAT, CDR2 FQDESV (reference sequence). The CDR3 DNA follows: TGTGCCACGACTGTTCCCGGGACAGGGGCGATTCTTCAAGAGACCCAGTACTTC. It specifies CATTVPGTGAILQETQYF.

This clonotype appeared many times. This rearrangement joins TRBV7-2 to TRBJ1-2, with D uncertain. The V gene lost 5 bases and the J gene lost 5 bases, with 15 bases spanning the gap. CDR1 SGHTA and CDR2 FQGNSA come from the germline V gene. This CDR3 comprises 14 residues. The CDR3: CASSITSEVYGYTF. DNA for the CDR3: TGTGCCAGCAGCATCACCTCCGAGGTTTATGGCTACACCTTC.

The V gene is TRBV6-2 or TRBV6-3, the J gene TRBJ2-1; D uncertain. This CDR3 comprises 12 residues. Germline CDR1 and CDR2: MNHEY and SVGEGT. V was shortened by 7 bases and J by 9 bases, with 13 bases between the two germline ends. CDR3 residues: CASTPTFGEQFF. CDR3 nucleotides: TGTGCCAGCACCCCTACATTCGGTGAGCAGTTCTTC.

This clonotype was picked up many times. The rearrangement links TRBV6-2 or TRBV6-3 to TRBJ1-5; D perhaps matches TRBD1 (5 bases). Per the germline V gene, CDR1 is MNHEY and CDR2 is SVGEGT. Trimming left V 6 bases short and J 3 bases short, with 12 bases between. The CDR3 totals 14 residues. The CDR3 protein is CASSKGRDNQPQHF. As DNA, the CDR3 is TGTGCCAGCAGCAAGGGGAGGGACAATCAGCCCCAGCATTTT.

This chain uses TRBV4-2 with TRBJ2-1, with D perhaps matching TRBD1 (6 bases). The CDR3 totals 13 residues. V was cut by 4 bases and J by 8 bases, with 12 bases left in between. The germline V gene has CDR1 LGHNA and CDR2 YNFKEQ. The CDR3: CASSRWTVDEQFF. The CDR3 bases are TGTGCCAGCAGCCGTTGGACAGTCGATGAGCAGTTCTTC.

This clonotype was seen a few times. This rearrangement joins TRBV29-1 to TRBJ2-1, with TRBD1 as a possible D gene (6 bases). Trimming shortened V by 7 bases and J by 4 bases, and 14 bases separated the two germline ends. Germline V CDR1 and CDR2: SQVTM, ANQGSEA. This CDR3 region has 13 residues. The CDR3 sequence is CSASGTLYNEQFF. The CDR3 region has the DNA TGCAGCGCCTCCGGGACACTTTACAATGAGCAGTTCTTC.

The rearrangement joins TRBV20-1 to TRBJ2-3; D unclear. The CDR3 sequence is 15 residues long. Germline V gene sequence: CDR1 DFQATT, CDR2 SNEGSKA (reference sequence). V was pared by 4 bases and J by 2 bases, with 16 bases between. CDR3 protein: CSAKSRLKNTDTQYF. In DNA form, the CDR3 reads TGCAGTGCTAAATCTAGGCTGAAGAACACAGATACGCAGTATTTT.

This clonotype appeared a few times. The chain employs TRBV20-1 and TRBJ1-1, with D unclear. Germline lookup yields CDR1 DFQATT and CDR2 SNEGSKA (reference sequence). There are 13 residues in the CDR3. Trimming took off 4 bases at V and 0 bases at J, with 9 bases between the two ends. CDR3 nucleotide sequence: TGCAGTGCTAATTCACCTCTGAACACTGAAGCTTTCTTT. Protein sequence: CSANSPLNTEAFF.

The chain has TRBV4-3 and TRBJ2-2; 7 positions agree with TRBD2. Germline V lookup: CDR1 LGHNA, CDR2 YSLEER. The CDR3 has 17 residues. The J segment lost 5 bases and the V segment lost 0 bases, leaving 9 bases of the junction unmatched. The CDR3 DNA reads TGCGCCAGCAGCCAAGATGCCCTAGCGGAACGGACCGGGGAGCTGTTTTTT. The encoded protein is CASSQDALAERTGELFF.

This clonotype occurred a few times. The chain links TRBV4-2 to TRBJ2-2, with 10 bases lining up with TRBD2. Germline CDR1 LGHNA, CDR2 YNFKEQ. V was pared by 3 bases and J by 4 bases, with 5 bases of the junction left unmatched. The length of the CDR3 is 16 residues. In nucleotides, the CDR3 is TGTGCCAGCAGCCACTTAGCGGGGGGCCTCACCGGGGAGCTGTTTTTT. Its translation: CASSHLAGGLTGELFF.

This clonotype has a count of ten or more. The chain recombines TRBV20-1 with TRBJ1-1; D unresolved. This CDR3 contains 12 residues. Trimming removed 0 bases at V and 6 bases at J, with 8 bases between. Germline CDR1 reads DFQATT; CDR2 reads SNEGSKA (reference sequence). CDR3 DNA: TGCAGTGCTAGAGATGGGCAGCCTGAAGCTTTCTTT. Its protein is CSARDGQPEAFF.

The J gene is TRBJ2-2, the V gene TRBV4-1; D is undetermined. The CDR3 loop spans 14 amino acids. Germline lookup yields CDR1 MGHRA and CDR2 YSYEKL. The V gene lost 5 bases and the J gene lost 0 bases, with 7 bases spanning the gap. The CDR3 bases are TGCGCCAGCAGCGGGGTCGCGAACACCGGGGAGCTGTTTTTT. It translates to CASSGVANTGELFF.

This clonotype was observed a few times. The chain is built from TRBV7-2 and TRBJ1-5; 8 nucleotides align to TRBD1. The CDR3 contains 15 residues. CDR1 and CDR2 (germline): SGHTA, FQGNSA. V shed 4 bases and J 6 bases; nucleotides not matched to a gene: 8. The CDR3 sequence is CASSSSGGWSQPQHF. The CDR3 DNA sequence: TGTGCCAGCAGCTCCTCAGGGGGCTGGAGTCAGCCCCAGCATTTT.

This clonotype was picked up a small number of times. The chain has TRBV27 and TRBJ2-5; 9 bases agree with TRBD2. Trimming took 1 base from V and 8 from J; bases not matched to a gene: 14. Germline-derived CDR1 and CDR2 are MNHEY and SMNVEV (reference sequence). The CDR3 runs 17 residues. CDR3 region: CASSLYPPAGGWVTQYF. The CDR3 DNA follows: TGTGCCAGCAGTTTATACCCCCCAGCGGGGGGATGGGTAACCCAGTACTTC.

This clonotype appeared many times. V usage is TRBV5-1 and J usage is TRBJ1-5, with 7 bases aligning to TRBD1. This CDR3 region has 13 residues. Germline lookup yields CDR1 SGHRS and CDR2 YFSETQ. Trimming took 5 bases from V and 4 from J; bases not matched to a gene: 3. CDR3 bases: TGCGCCAGCAGAGGACAGGATAATCAGCCCCAGCATTTT. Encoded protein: CASRGQDNQPQHF.

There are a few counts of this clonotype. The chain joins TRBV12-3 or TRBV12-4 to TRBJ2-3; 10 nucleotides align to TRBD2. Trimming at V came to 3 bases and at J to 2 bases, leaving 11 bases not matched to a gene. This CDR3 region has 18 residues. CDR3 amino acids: CASSLSISGGSLTDTQYF. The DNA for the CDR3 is TGTGCCAGCAGTTTGTCTATTAGCGGGGGGTCGCTCACAGATACGCAGTATTTT.

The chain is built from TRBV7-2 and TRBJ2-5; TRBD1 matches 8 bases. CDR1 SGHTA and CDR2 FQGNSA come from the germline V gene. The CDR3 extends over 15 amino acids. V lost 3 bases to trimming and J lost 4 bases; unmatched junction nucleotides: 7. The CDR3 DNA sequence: TGTGCCAGCAGCTTCGGACAGGGCGGGCGAGAGACCCAGTACTTC. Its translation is CASSFGQGGRETQYF.

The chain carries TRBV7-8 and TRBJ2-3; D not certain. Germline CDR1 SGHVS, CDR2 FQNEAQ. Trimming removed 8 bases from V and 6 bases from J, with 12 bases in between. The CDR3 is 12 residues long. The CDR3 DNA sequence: TGTGCCAGCGGGCGTTCAGTGGATACGCAGTATTTT. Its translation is CASGRSVDTQYF.

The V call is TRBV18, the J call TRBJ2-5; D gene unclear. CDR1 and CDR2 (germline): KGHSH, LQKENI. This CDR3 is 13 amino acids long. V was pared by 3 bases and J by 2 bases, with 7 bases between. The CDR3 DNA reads TGTGCCAGCTCACCCGTGAGGCAAGAGACCCAGTACTTC. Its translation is CASSPVRQETQYF.

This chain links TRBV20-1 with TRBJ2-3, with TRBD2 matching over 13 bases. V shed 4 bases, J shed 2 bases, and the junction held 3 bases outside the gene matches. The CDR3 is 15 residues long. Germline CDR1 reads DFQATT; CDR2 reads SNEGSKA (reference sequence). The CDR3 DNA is TGCAGTGCTACGGGACTAGCGGGGACCACAGATACGCAGTATTTT. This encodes CSATGLAGTTDTQYF.

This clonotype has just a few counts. CDR3 amino acids: CASSYSRAPSSGSLDTQYF. As DNA, the CDR3 is TGTGCCAGCAGTTACTCCCGAGCCCCTTCTAGCGGGAGTTTGGATACGCAGTATTTT. This chain links TRBV6-5 with TRBJ2-3; 10 nucleotides match TRBD2. Unmatched junction bases numbered 15, after V lost 0 bases and J lost 6 bases. The CDR3 has 19 residues. Germline assignment: CDR1 MNHEY and CDR2 SVGAGI.

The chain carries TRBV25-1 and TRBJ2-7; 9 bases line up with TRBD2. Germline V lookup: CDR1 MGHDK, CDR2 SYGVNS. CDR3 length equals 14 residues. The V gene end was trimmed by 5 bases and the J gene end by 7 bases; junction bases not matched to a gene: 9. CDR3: CASSWAGGPGEQYF. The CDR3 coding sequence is TGTGCCAGCAGTTGGGCGGGAGGGCCGGGGGAGCAGTACTTC.

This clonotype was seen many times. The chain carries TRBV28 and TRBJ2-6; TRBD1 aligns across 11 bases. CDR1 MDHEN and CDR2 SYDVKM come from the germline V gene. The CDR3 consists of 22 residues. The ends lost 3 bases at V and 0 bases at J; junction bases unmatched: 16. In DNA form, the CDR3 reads TGTGCCAGCAGTTTGCCCGGGACAGGGGGTCCCCTTTCCAGCTCTGGGGCCAACGTCCTGACTTTC. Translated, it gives CASSLPGTGGPLSSSGANVLTF.

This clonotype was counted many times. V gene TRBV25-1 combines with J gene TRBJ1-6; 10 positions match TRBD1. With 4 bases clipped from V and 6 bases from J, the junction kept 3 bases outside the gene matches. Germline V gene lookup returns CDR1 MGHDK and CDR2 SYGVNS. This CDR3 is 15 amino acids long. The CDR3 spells CASSVGTGVNSPLHF. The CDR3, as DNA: TGTGCCAGCAGTGTCGGGACAGGGGTTAATTCACCCCTCCACTTT. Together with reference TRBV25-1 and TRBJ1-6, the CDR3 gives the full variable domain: EADIYQTPRYLVIGTGKKITLECSQTMGHDKMYWYQQDPGMELHLIHYSYGVNSTEKGDLSSESTVSRIRTEHFPLTLESARPSHTSQYLCASSVGTGVNSPLHFGNGTRLTVT.

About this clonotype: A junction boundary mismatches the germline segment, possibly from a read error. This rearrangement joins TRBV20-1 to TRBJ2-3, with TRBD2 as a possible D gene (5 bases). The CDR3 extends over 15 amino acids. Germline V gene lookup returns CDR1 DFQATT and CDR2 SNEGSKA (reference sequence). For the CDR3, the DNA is TGCAGTGCCGTACCACTAGTCATGTACGAAGATACGCGGTATTTT. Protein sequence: CSAVPLVMYEDTRYF.

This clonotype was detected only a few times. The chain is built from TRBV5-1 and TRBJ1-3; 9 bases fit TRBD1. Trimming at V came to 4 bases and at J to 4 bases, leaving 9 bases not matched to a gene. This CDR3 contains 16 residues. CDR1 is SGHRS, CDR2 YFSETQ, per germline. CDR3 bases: TGCGCCAGCAGCCCGTTAACAGGGGGCTCAGGAAACACCATATATTTT. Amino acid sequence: CASSPLTGGSGNTIYF.

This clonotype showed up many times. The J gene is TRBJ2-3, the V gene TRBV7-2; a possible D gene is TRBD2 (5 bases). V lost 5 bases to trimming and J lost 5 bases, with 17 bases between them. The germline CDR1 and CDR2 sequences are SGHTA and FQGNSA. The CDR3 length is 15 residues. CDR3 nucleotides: TGTGCCAGCAGCCCTACCGGGCTCGAGGGAGATACGCAGTATTTT. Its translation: CASSPTGLEGDTQYF.

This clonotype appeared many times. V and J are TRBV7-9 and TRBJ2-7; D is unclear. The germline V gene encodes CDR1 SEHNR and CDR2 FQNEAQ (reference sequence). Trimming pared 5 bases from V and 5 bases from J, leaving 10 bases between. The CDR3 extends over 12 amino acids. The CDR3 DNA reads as TGTGCCAGCAGCCCCGTTGGAAACGAGCAGTACTTC. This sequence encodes CASSPVGNEQYF.

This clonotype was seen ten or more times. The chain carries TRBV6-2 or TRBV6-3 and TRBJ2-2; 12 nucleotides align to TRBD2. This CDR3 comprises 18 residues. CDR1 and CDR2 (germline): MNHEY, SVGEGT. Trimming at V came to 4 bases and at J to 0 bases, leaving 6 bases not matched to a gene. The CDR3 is CASSSRLAGAANTGELFF. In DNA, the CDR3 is TGTGCCAGCAGTTCCCGACTAGCGGGGGCCGCGAACACCGGGGAGCTGTTTTTT.